Shown below are 27 T cell receptor beta chains from a single sample sequenced in a study of T cell responses to AZD1222 COVID-19 vaccine. Repertoires were generated with immunoSEQ multiplex PCR, while TCRdb's copy carries only in-frame clones and drops some. The sample lists some 190,000 clones, 75% to 90% occurring once. The sequencing here drew on peripheral blood, taken on day 0 of AZD1222 vaccination. These receptors originate from an adult in good health.

The chain is built from TRBV24-1 and TRBJ1-1; TRBD1 aligns across 7 bases. V lost 7 bases to trimming and J lost 7 bases; unmatched junction nucleotides: 5. Germline V lookup: CDR1 KGHDR, CDR2 SFDVKD. There are 12 residues in the CDR3. The CDR3 DNA reads TGTGCCACCAGCGGGGACAGCCTTGAAGCTTTCTTT. This gives the protein CATSGDSLEAFF.

The chain employs TRBV28 and TRBJ1-3; D call uncertain. Germline V gives CDR1 MDHEN, CDR2 SYDVKM. The length of the CDR3 is 15 residues. Trimming removed 4 bases from V and 4 bases from J, with 14 bases in between. The CDR3 protein is CASSSPTGRGNTIYF. The CDR3 bases are TGTGCCAGCAGTTCTCCGACTGGGCGAGGAAACACCATATATTTT.

The chain is built from TRBV27 and TRBJ2-7, with D possibly being TRBD1 (5 bases). The V gene lost 5 bases and the J gene lost 7 bases, with 21 bases spanning the gap. The CDR3 spans 15 residues. Germline lookup yields CDR1 MNHEY and CDR2 SMNVEV (reference sequence). DNA for the CDR3: TGTGCCAGCAGTCTCAACAGGATGGGGTTCGGTGAGCAGTACGTC. It codes for CASSLNRMGFGEQYV.

The chain uses TRBV5-6 and TRBJ1-2; D gene uncertain. Germline V gene data show CDR1 as SGHDT and CDR2 as YYEEEE. This CDR3 has 15 residues. The ends were cut back, 1 base at V and 3 bases at J, with 13 bases in the middle. The CDR3 nucleotides are TGTGCCAGCAGCTTGTGGCCAGCCCCAGACTATGGCTACACCTTC. Translation: CASSLWPAPDYGYTF.

This clone was counted at least ten times. The rearrangement links TRBV1 to TRBJ2-7. TRBV1 constitutes a pseudogene. CDR3 length: 15 amino acids. This CDR3 is CTSSQVIFRSYEQYV. CDR3 bases: TGCACCAGCAGCCAAGTGATCTTCCGCTCCTACGAGCAGTACGTC.

The chain recombines TRBV4-1 with TRBJ1-4; 10 positions agree with TRBD1. Germline V gives CDR1 MGHRA, CDR2 YSYEKL. Trimming took 4 bases from V and 5 from J; bases not matched to a gene: 7. This CDR3 spans 16 amino acids. The CDR3 protein is CASSPGSGQGNEKLFF. In DNA, the CDR3 is TGCGCCAGCAGCCCCGGTTCGGGACAGGGGAATGAAAAACTGTTTTTT.

This sequence joins TRBV7-9 and TRBJ1-2; no firm D call. V gave up 1 base and J gave up 4 bases, with 10 bases separating them. There are 14 residues in the CDR3. CDR1 is SEHNR, CDR2 FQNEAQ, per germline (reference sequence). The CDR3 sequence: CASSLGHVSYGYTF. The CDR3 nucleotides read TGTGCCAGCAGCTTAGGCCACGTTAGCTATGGCTACACCTTC.

This chain links TRBV6-2 or TRBV6-3 with TRBJ2-6; D unresolved. The CDR3 totals 16 residues. In germline, CDR1 is MNHEY, CDR2 SVGEGT. Trimming stripped 5 bases from V and 0 bases from J, with 11 bases between. The CDR3 coding sequence is TGTGCCAGCAGTCGCCCCGGCCTCTCTGGGGCCAACGTCCTGACTTTC. As protein: CASSRPGLSGANVLTF.

V usage is TRBV9 and J usage is TRBJ2-7, with 11 nucleotides matching TRBD2. The ends lost 4 bases at V and 6 bases at J; junction bases unmatched: 6. The germline CDR1 and CDR2 sequences are SGDLS and YYNGEE. This CDR3 region has 14 residues. The CDR3 DNA sequence: TGTGCCAGCAGCCACGAACTAGCGGGGGTCGAGCAGTACTTC. Translating gives CASSHELAGVEQYF. The variable domain in full, with the rest retrieved from reference TRBV9 and TRBJ2-7, is DSGVTQTPKHLITATGQRVTLRCSPRSGDLSVYWYQQSLDQGLQFLIQYYNGEERAKGNILERFSAQQFPDLHSELNLSSLELGDSALYFCASSHELAGVEQYFGPGTRLTVT.

The V and J genes are TRBV5-6 and TRBJ2-5; D gene ambiguous. Looked up from germline, CDR1 is SGHDT and CDR2 is YYEEEE. V lost 3 bases, J lost 5 bases, and 11 bases lay in between. The CDR3 covers 13 residues. The CDR3 reads CASSSNLEETQYF. The CDR3 region has the DNA TGTGCCAGCAGCTCCAACCTGGAGGAGACCCAGTACTTC.

This clone showed up just a few times. The V and J genes are TRBV2 and TRBJ1-1; no firm D call. The CDR3 sequence is 11 residues long. Germline-derived CDR1 and CDR2 are SNHLY and FYNNEI. V lost 8 bases and J 0 bases, leaving 4 bases between the germline ends. CDR3 in amino acids: CASGVNTEAFF. The DNA of the CDR3 is TGTGCCAGCGGCGTGAACACTGAAGCTTTCTTT. Full variable domain (rest looked up from reference TRBV2 and TRBJ1-1): EPEVTQTPSHQVTQMGQEVILRCVPISNHLYFYWYRQILGQKVEFLVSFYNNEISEKSEIFDDQFSVERPDGSNFTLKIRSTKLEDSAMYFCASGVNTEAFFGQGTRLTVV.

V gene TRBV4-3 combines with J gene TRBJ2-7, with 12 bases aligning to TRBD1. Losses at the gene ends were 3 bases for V and 5 bases for J; bases not matched to a gene: 5. Germline V gene data show CDR1 as LGHNA and CDR2 as YSLEER. The CDR3 sequence is 15 residues long. The CDR3 sequence: CASSHGTGGLDEQYF. CDR3 DNA sequence: TGCGCCAGCAGCCATGGGACAGGGGGCCTCGACGAGCAGTACTTC.

This sequence joins TRBV6-5 and TRBJ2-7, with D possibly TRBD2 on 6 matching bases. The CDR3 contains 15 residues. V was pared by 6 bases and J by 2 bases, with 17 bases between. From germline, CDR1 is MNHEY and CDR2 SVGAGI. This CDR3 reads CASRTSLGSTYEQYF. The CDR3 bases are TGTGCCAGCAGAACCTCCCTCGGGAGTACCTACGAGCAGTACTTC.

The chain recombines TRBV5-1 with TRBJ2-7; the D is unclear. V lost 4 bases and J 0 bases, leaving 11 bases between the germline ends. Germline assignment: CDR1 SGHRS and CDR2 YFSETQ. The CDR3 is made up of 14 amino acids. The CDR3 region has the DNA TGCGCCAGCAGCAACCCACATAGCTCCTACGAGCAGTACTTC. Translating it yields CASSNPHSSYEQYF.

J is TRBJ2-5 and V is TRBV2; D is undetermined. Trimming removed 8 bases at V and 1 base at J, with 5 bases between. The CDR3 has 11 amino acids. CDR1 and CDR2 (germline): SNHLY, FYNNEI. The CDR3 coding sequence is TGTGCCAGCCGGCTCCAAGAGACCCAGTACTTC. Residues: CASRLQETQYF.

There are a few counts of this clone. This chain joins TRBV9 and TRBJ1-2; tentative D call: TRBD1 (6 bases). This CDR3 is built from 15 residues. The ends were cut back, 1 base at V and 1 base at J, with 11 bases in the middle. CDR1 SGDLS and CDR2 YYNGEE come from the germline V gene. In DNA, the CDR3 is TGTGCCAGCAGCGTATCTGGGGGCTATAACTATGGCTACACCTTC. It codes for CASSVSGGYNYGYTF.

The chain joins TRBV7-3 to TRBJ2-2, with D hard to call. Germline CDR1 and CDR2: SGHTA and FQGTGA. The V end lost 5 bases, the J end lost 5 bases, and 9 bases lay between the germline ends. This CDR3 has 13 residues. The CDR3 nucleotides are TGTGCCAGCAGCCCGGTCGGGACCGGGGAGCTGTTTTTT. Its protein product is CASSPVGTGELFF.

In its sample, this clone was seen a few times. CDR3 loop: CASSLYAGSGGYTF. CDR3 DNA: TGTGCCAGCAGCTTATATGCGGGGTCCGGTGGCTACACCTTC. The genes are TRBV7-9 and TRBJ1-2; no clear D gene. CDR1 and CDR2 (germline): SEHNR, FQNEAQ (reference sequence). The length of the CDR3 is 14 residues. V was clipped by 2 bases and J by 7 bases, with 14 bases between them.

The V gene is TRBV18, the J gene TRBJ2-5; D ambiguous. CDR1 and CDR2 from the germline V gene are KGHSH and LQKENI. V was shortened by 6 bases and J by 5 bases, with 4 bases between the two germline ends. CDR3 size: 10 residues. The CDR3 loop reads CASSSETQYF. CDR3 coding DNA: TGTGCCAGCTCCTCGGAGACCCAGTACTTC.

The V and J genes are TRBV11-3 and TRBJ2-2; perhaps TRBD2 as D (6 bases). The V end was cut by 5 bases, the J end by 1 base, with 17 bases between. Germline values: CDR1 SGHNT, CDR2 YENEEA. This CDR3 has 17 residues. CDR3 region: CASSPRWDGGNTGELFF. In DNA, the CDR3 is TGTGCCAGCAGCCCTAGGTGGGACGGGGGGAACACCGGGGAGCTGTTTTTT.

Here the CDR3 reads CATSRESRGLTEQYF. CDR3 DNA sequence: TGTGCCACCAGCAGAGAGAGCAGGGGGCTAACCGAGCAGTACTTC. V and J are TRBV15 and TRBJ2-7; 8 nucleotides line up with TRBD1. The germline V gene has CDR1 LNHNV and CDR2 YYDKDF (reference sequence). V lost 0 bases and J lost 6; bases outside the gene matches: 7. The CDR3 totals 15 residues. Together with reference TRBV15 and TRBJ2-7, the CDR3 gives the full variable domain: DAMVIQNPRYQVTQFGKPVTLSCSQTLNHNVMYWYQQKSSQAPKLLFHYYDKDFNNEADTPDNFQSRRPNTSFCFLDIRSPGLGDTAMYLCATSRESRGLTEQYFGPGTRLTVT.

The chain has TRBV19 and TRBJ1-2, with 9 nucleotides matching TRBD1. Germline-derived CDR1 and CDR2 are LNHDA and SQIVND (reference sequence). The CDR3 runs 12 residues. V was pared by 4 bases and J by 11 bases, with 5 bases of the junction left unmatched. The CDR3 region is CASSTPGQGYTF. The CDR3, as DNA: TGTGCCAGTAGTACCCCGGGACAGGGTTACACCTTC.

The chain recombines TRBV5-6 with TRBJ2-7, with TRBD1 matching 11 bases. Trimming cost V 5 bases and J 6 bases; bases outside gene matches: 7. Germline CDR1 reads SGHDT; CDR2 reads YYEEEE. The CDR3 is made up of 14 amino acids. For the CDR3, the DNA is TGTGCCAGCAGTACCGGGACAGGGGGTGTCGAGCAGTACTTC. As protein: CASSTGTGGVEQYF.

The V gene is TRBV12-3 or TRBV12-4, the J gene TRBJ2-2; D gene ambiguous. CDR3 length: 12 residues. Trimming removed 5 bases at V and 1 base at J, with 2 bases between. CDR3 nucleotides: TGTGCCAGCAGTAGGAACACCGGGGAGCTGTTTTTT. Amino acids: CASSRNTGELFF.

This clone has just one count. This chain links TRBV3-1 (or the pseudogene TRBV3-2) with TRBJ1-6; no reliable D call. The CDR3 extends over 16 amino acids. Germline CDR1 reads LGHDT; CDR2 reads YNNKEL (reference sequence). The V and J ends lost 4 bases and 0 bases respectively, with 10 bases between them. The CDR3 reads CASSPRESSYNSPLHF. CDR3 nucleotide sequence: TGTGCCAGCAGCCCGAGGGAGAGCTCCTATAATTCACCCCTCCACTTT.

J is TRBJ2-1 and V is TRBV19, with 8 nucleotides matching TRBD2. V was pared by 3 bases and J by 5 bases, with 6 bases of the junction left unmatched. CDR1 is LNHDA and CDR2 is SQIVND in the germline V gene (reference sequence). The CDR3 runs to 15 residues. The chain's CDR3 is CASSIGAGANNEQFF. In DNA form, the CDR3 reads TGTGCCAGTAGTATTGGAGCGGGGGCCAACAATGAGCAGTTCTTC. The whole variable domain, filled in from reference TRBV19 and TRBJ2-1, reads DGGITQSPKYLFRKEGQNVTLSCEQNLNHDAMYWYRQDPGQGLRLIYYSQIVNDFQKGDIAEGYSVSREKKESFPLTVTSAQKNPTAFYLCASSIGAGANNEQFFGPGTRLTVL.

The rearrangement joins TRBV27 to TRBJ2-1; 9 bases line up with TRBD2. Looked up from germline, CDR1 is MNHEY and CDR2 is SMNVEV (reference sequence). The V and J ends lost 1 base and 5 bases, in that order; junction bases with no gene match: 12. This CDR3 has 18 residues. The CDR3: CASSLLRRGGLFNNEQFF. DNA for the CDR3: TGTGCCAGCAGTTTATTACGGCGGGGGGGCCTATTTAACAATGAGCAGTTCTTC.